The 11 T cell receptor beta chains reported below all come from one sample, sequenced in a study of immune evolution from preneoplasia to lung adenocarcinoma (dated by TCRdb to the early 2020s). Library preparation employed the immunoSEQ multiplex PCR assay. Entries here come from immuneACCESS through TCRdb and include only in-frame sequences with V and J called. Some clones fail to appear in such tables; in the studies checked, an unresolved V gene covers under half of the shortfall, and the cause of the remainder is unknown. The sample table lists around 20,000 clones, roughly 80% of them with a count of one. Jointly, the top ten make up roughly 5.3% of the sample. The sequenced material came from FFPE invasive lung adenocarcinoma tissue. In the paper's terms, the cell subset or site label means: frankly invasive lung adenocarcinoma (ADC). These receptor sequences come from a person between 60 and 70 years old with lung adenocarcinoma.

The V call is TRBV5-4, the J call TRBJ1-1; possibly TRBD1 for D (5 bases). The CDR3 runs 13 residues. The germline gives CDR1 SGHNT, CDR2 YYREEE (reference sequence). V was clipped by 4 bases and J by 1 base, with 8 bases between them. The CDR3 nucleotides are TGTGCCAGCAGCGTCGACAGGAACACTGAAGCTTTCTTT. Protein sequence: CASSVDRNTEAFF.

The chain recombines TRBV5-1 with TRBJ1-1, with D perhaps TRBD1 (5 bases). The CDR3 covers 16 residues. Trimming took off 1 base at V and 5 bases at J, with 18 bases between the two ends. Per germline, CDR1 SGHRS and CDR2 YFSETQ. CDR3 sequence: CASSLPFSSGATEAFF. The CDR3 nucleotides read TGCGCCAGCAGCTTGCCTTTCTCGAGTGGGGCGACTGAAGCTTTCTTT.

As to this clone: The same CDR3 can be traced to other DNA sequences in this sample. The V gene is TRBV5-1, the J gene TRBJ1-4; D call uncertain. V was trimmed by 0 bases and J by 3 bases, leaving 3 bases between them. Germline CDR1 and CDR2: SGHRS and YFSETQ. The CDR3 totals 13 residues. CDR3 nucleotides: TGCGCCAGCAGCTTGGGGGCTAATGAAAAACTGTTTTTT. It specifies CASSLGANEKLFF.

The rearrangement joins TRBV19 to TRBJ2-3, with 7 bases that match TRBD1. The CDR3 is made up of 14 amino acids. V was clipped by 10 bases and J by 4 bases; unmatched bases: 11. CDR1 LNHDA and CDR2 SQIVND come from the germline V gene (reference sequence). The CDR3, as DNA: TGTGCCATTAAGACAGGGTTGGGTTCAGATACGCAGTATTTT. Protein product: CAIKTGLGSDTQYF.

The V gene is TRBV9, the J gene TRBJ1-1; D unresolved. CDR1 and CDR2 (germline): SGDLS, YYNGEE. Deletions cut 2 bases from V and 0 bases from J, with 8 bases between. CDR3 size: 14 residues. In nucleotides, the CDR3 is TGTGCCAGCAGCGTGAGACCCGTGAACACTGAAGCTTTCTTT. It yields the protein CASSVRPVNTEAFF.

The chain carries TRBV19 and TRBJ2-3; D gene uncertain. Per germline, CDR1 LNHDA and CDR2 SQIVND (reference sequence). Trimming cost V 4 bases and J 7 bases, with 12 bases left between them. This CDR3 has 13 amino acids. CDR3 protein: CASSRVMQNTQYF. As DNA, the CDR3 is TGTGCCAGTAGTAGGGTTATGCAGAATACGCAGTATTTT.

The chain couples TRBV27 to TRBJ2-5; D gene uncertain. V lost 0 bases and J 3 bases, leaving 11 bases between the germline ends. The CDR3 spans 15 residues. The germline CDR1 and CDR2 sequences are MNHEY and SMNVEV (reference sequence). CDR3 nucleotides: TGTGCCAGCAGTTTATCCCCTTGGGGTGAAGAGACCCAGTACTTC. As protein: CASSLSPWGEETQYF.

This clone was picked up a small number of times. V usage is TRBV7-9 and J usage is TRBJ2-7; no clear D. V lost 4 bases, J lost 2 bases, and 3 bases lay in between. The CDR3 is made up of 11 amino acids. Germline V gene lookup returns CDR1 SEHNR and CDR2 FQNEAQ (reference sequence). The CDR3 region has the DNA TGTGCCAGCAGCTCCACCTACGAGCAGTACTTC. Its protein product is CASSSTYEQYF.

This chain joins TRBV29-1 and TRBJ2-7; D unresolved. The V end lost 2 bases, the J end lost 2 bases, and 10 bases lay between the germline ends. In germline, CDR1 is SQVTM, CDR2 ANQGSEA. This CDR3 is built from 13 residues. The CDR3: CSVESGETYEQYF. DNA for the CDR3: TGCAGCGTTGAATCGGGCGAGACCTACGAGCAGTACTTC.

This chain uses TRBV10-1 with TRBJ1-5, with D possibly being TRBD1 (6 bases). V lost 7 bases and J 4 bases, leaving 11 bases between the germline ends. The CDR3 is 13 residues long. Looked up from germline, CDR1 is WNHNN and CDR2 is SYGVQD (reference sequence). In DNA form, the CDR3 reads TGCGCCAGCACAGGGGCGAGGAATCAGCCCCAGCATTTT. Its protein product is CASTGARNQPQHF.

J is TRBJ2-3 and V is TRBV19, with 10 bases that match TRBD1. Germline V gene sequence: CDR1 LNHDA, CDR2 SQIVND (reference sequence). V was pared by 5 bases and J by 4 bases, with 6 bases of the junction left unmatched. CDR3 length equals 15 residues. The DNA for the CDR3 is TGTGCCAGTAGTCGGGGACAGGGGAAGGCAGATACGCAGTATTTT. Translated, it gives CASSRGQGKADTQYF.